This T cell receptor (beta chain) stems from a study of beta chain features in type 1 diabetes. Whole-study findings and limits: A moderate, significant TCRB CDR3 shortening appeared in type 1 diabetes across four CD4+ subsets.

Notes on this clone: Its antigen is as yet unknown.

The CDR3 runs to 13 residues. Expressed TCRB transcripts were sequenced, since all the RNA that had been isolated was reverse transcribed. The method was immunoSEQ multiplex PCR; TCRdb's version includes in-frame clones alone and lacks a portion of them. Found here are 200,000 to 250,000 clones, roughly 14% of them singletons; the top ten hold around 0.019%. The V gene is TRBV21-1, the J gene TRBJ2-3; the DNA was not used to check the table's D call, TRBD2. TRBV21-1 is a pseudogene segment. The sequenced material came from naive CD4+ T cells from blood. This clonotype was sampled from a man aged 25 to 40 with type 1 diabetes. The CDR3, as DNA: TGTGCCAACGCCCGGGGGTTTGCAGATACGCAGTATTTT. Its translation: CANARGFADTQYF.